The clone carrying this T cell receptor beta chain was recorded many times. These data originate in a study of early T cells in non-severe SARS-CoV-2 infection. Overall study: It was bulk RNA from unsorted whole blood that was sequenced, and the chains were unpaired.

TCRdb re-called the 5' RACE reads with MiXCR, one entry per CDR3 protein. The repertoire consists of 85,000 to 100,000 distinct CDR3 sequences, with approximately 11% occurring once and the leading ten covering approximately 4.5%. The germline CDR1 and CDR2 sequences are SEHNR and FQNEAQ (reference sequence). The CDR3 totals 17 residues. V was clipped by 1 base and J by 5 bases, with 18 bases between them. The origin of this receptor is an adult who was a healthcare worker with PCR-confirmed SARS-CoV-2 infection or an uninfected control (not recorded which). The J gene is TRBJ2-1, the V gene TRBV7-9; no clear D gene. The source material was whole blood, sampled at baseline. The CDR3 is CASSLVSGGRSHNEQFF. CDR3 in DNA: TGTGCCAGCAGCTTAGTATCGGGCGGCAGGTCACACAATGAGCAGTTCTTC.